This TCR beta chain was identified in a study of cytomegalovirus exposure and HLA in healthy donors. As to this clone: Its specificity is not known.

It was the roughly 110-subject validation cohort, separate from the roughly 700-subject first cohort, to which the donors belonged. Using immunoSEQ multiplex PCR, the repertoire was profiled, and TCRdb retains in-frame clones only, with some absent. This repertoire shows 130,000 to 150,000 clones, 70% to 90% found once; its top ten account for over 1.1%. The length of the CDR3 is 16 residues. Germline CDR1 is SGHRS and CDR2 is YFSETQ. V trimming: 4 bases; J trimming: 3 bases; junction bases outside the gene matches: 8. Study-level results: Most TCRs appeared rarely, but some public TCRs recurred in many donors. Investigators reported fewer than 200 TCR beta chains as tied to cytomegalovirus. That first-cohort TCR clusters tended to co-occur in the roughly 110 validation repertoires was found in a later analysis.

Sequenced sample: PBMCs. The chain combines TRBV5-1 with TRBJ2-1, with 9 bases matching TRBD1. This receptor was taken from a woman in her twenties or thirties in good health and CMV-seronegative. CDR3 coding DNA: TGCGCCAGCAGCGCGGATGCGACAGGGGGCTACAATGAGCAGTTCTTC. Translated, it gives CASSADATGGYNEQFF.